Following are 23 T cell receptor beta chains from one sample sequenced in a study of control samples from healthy donors and cancer patients (dated by TCRdb to about 2020). The library was built by means of the immunoSEQ multiplex PCR assay. The table comes from immuneACCESS by way of TCRdb, which keeps in-frame sequences with V and J called. Part of the clones is missing from these tables; in studies checked, under half for an unresolved V gene and the rest for unknown reasons. This sample has some 90,000 clones in its table, and 91% of those were observed once. Roughly 0.92% of the sample is taken by the ten largest. The sequenced sample was blood. The receptors originated from a woman aged 25-40 years in good health.

The J gene is TRBJ2-1, the V gene TRBV10-3; 10 bases fit TRBD1. There are 15 residues in the CDR3. J gave up 9 bases and V 6 bases, and 11 bases lay outside the gene matches. Germline V gene data show CDR1 as ENHRY and CDR2 as SYGVKD. The CDR3 DNA is TGTGCCATCAGCCCCGGGACAGGGGCCCCCAGTGAGCAGTTCTTC. Translating it yields CAISPGTGAPSEQFF.

V usage is TRBV2 and J usage is TRBJ1-5; possibly TRBD1 for D (6 bases). Germline V gives CDR1 SNHLY, CDR2 FYNNEI. Trimming removed 6 bases from V and 2 bases from J, with 17 bases in between. The CDR3 totals 16 residues. The CDR3 DNA sequence: TGTGCCAGCAGCCAGGGGCTGCTCATGGGCAATCAGCCCCAGCATTTT. This encodes CASSQGLLMGNQPQHF. Full variable domain (remainder filled in from reference TRBV2 and TRBJ1-5): EPEVTQTPSHQVTQMGQEVILRCVPISNHLYFYWYRQILGQKVEFLVSFYNNEISEKSEIFDDQFSVERPDGSNFTLKIRSTKLEDSAMYFCASSQGLLMGNQPQHFGDGTRLSIL.

This sequence joins TRBV7-2 and TRBJ1-6, with 9 bases aligning to TRBD1. With V trimmed by 2 bases and J by 9 bases, 5 bases remained unmatched. CDR1 SGHTA and CDR2 FQGNSA come from the germline V gene. CDR3 size: 15 residues. CDR3 amino acids: CASSLNRDRASPLHF. In nucleotides, the CDR3 is TGTGCCAGCAGCTTAAACCGGGACAGGGCTTCACCCCTCCACTTT.

The chain recombines TRBV19 with TRBJ1-2; D may be TRBD1 (6 bases). The germline gives CDR1 LNHDA, CDR2 SQIVND (reference sequence). This CDR3 is 16 amino acids long. V was pared by 3 bases and J by 2 bases, with 16 bases between. Here the CDR3 DNA reads TGTGCCAGTAGTATTAGCCACAGGGAGATGAACTATGGCTACACCTTC. Translation gives CASSISHREMNYGYTF.

About this clone itself: Other nucleotide sequences from this sample produce the same CDR3. This chain links TRBV5-1 with TRBJ2-1; D is ambiguous. The CDR3 extends over 15 amino acids. V was clipped by 0 bases and J by 0 bases, with 7 bases between them. CDR1 is SGHRS, CDR2 YFSETQ, per germline. DNA of the CDR3: TGCGCCAGCAGCTTGGGCGGTTCCTCCTACAATGAGCAGTTCTTC. This translates into CASSLGGSSYNEQFF. Looking up the rest from reference TRBV5-1 and TRBJ2-1 gives the full variable domain: KAGVTQTPRYLIKTRGQQVTLSCSPISGHRSVSWYQQTPGQGLQFLFEYFSETQRNKGNFPGRFSGRQFSNSRSEMNVSTLELGDSALYLCASSLGGSSYNEQFFGPGTRLTVL.

V gene TRBV7-9 combines with J gene TRBJ1-3; D uncertain. CDR3 length: 16 residues. V was clipped by 5 bases and J by 6 bases, with 20 bases between them. CDR1 is SEHNR and CDR2 is FQNEAQ in the germline V gene (reference sequence). CDR3 region: CASSPPTRIEANTIYF. The CDR3 DNA is TGTGCCAGCAGCCCTCCGACACGGATAGAGGCAAACACCATATATTTT.

This chain connects TRBV19 to TRBJ1-5, with 7 bases identical to TRBD1. The CDR3 spans 16 residues. V dropped 7 bases and J dropped 2; count of bases not matched to a gene: 11. Germline V gives CDR1 LNHDA, CDR2 SQIVND (reference sequence). This CDR3 reads CASIPAGGVGNQPQHF. The CDR3 nucleotides are TGTGCCAGTATCCCAGCAGGGGGGGTAGGCAATCAGCCCCAGCATTTT.

The chain combines TRBV3-1 (or the pseudogene TRBV3-2) with TRBJ2-3; tentative D call: TRBD1 (5 bases). Germline assignment: CDR1 LGHDT and CDR2 YNNKEL (reference sequence). The V end lost 6 bases, the J end lost 5 bases, and 15 bases lay between the germline ends. This CDR3 is built from 14 residues. The CDR3 DNA reads TGTGCCAGCAGTCCGATCGACAGTCGAGATACGCAGTATTTT. This gives the protein CASSPIDSRDTQYF.

V and J are TRBV30 and TRBJ2-2, with 10 bases lining up with TRBD2. The CDR3 is made up of 22 amino acids. Germline V gene lookup returns CDR1 GTSNPN and CDR2 SVGIG (reference sequence). With V trimmed by 0 bases and J by 2 bases, 21 bases remained unmatched. The CDR3 region has the DNA TGTGCCTGGAGTGTACCCCTCGGGGCTAAAACCGAGCGGGAGGGTAACACCGGGGAGCTGTTTTTT. As protein: CAWSVPLGAKTEREGNTGELFF. Supplemented by reference TRBV30 and TRBJ2-2, the full variable domain reads SQTIHQWPATLVQPVGSPLSLECTVEGTSNPNLYWYRQAAGRGLQLLFYSVGIGQISSEVPQNLSASRPQDRQFILSSKKLLLSDSGFYLCAWSVPLGAKTEREGNTGELFFGEGSRLTVL.

The chain carries TRBV2 and TRBJ1-6, with D unresolved. The V and J ends lost 3 bases and 12 bases respectively, with 12 bases between them. Germline V gene sequence: CDR1 SNHLY, CDR2 FYNNEI. The CDR3 totals 13 residues. CDR3 amino acids: CASSDNRGLPLHF. The CDR3 nucleotides are TGTGCCAGCAGTGACAATCGAGGGCTACCCCTCCACTTT.

The chain employs TRBV5-6 and TRBJ2-7; no definite D call. The length of the CDR3 is 15 residues. V lost 4 bases and J 4 bases, leaving 18 bases between the germline ends. Germline V gives CDR1 SGHDT, CDR2 YYEEEE. CDR3 nucleotides: TGTGCCAGCAGCCCCTCGAGACGCGGATTTTACGAGCAGTACTTC. It codes for CASSPSRRGFYEQYF.

The rearrangement joins TRBV5-5 to TRBJ1-4; D remains unclear. V lost 4 bases and J 11 bases, leaving 12 bases between the germline ends. CDR1 and CDR2 from the germline V gene are SGHKS and YYEKEE (reference sequence). There are 12 residues in the CDR3. CDR3 amino acids: CASSPEGGKLFF. DNA for the CDR3: TGTGCCAGCAGCCCTGAAGGAGGGAAACTGTTTTTT.

The J gene is TRBJ2-3, the V gene TRBV29-1; D is unclear. Germline lookup yields CDR1 SQVTM and CDR2 ANQGSEA. Between the trimmed V and J ends, which lost 4 bases and 2 bases, there was a span of 1 base. The CDR3 runs 10 residues. The CDR3 loop reads CSVATDTQYF. The CDR3 region has the DNA TGCAGCGTTGCCACAGATACGCAGTATTTT.

The chain uses TRBV4-2 and TRBJ1-1; D is unresolved. The V and J ends lost 0 bases and 5 bases respectively, with 7 bases between them. This CDR3 comprises 13 residues. Germline lookup yields CDR1 LGHNA and CDR2 YNFKEQ. The CDR3 DNA follows: TGTGCCAGCAGCCAAGAGCTCGGAACTGAAGCTTTCTTT. It is translated as CASSQELGTEAFF.

The rearrangement uses TRBV6-5 and TRBJ2-2, with no clear D. Trimming removed 6 bases from V and 4 bases from J, with 15 bases in between. Germline values: CDR1 MNHEY, CDR2 SVGAGI. This CDR3 is built from 15 residues. As DNA, the CDR3 is TGTGCCAGCAGGTCCCAGCCCACTGGCACCGGGGAGCTGTTTTTT. Its protein is CASRSQPTGTGELFF.

This sequence joins TRBV2 and TRBJ2-1; 9 nucleotides agree with TRBD2. CDR3 length: 15 residues. CDR1 SNHLY and CDR2 FYNNEI come from the germline V gene. V lost 5 bases and J lost 5; bases outside the gene matches: 7. The chain's CDR3 is CASSPRAGGNNEQFF. The CDR3 DNA sequence: TGTGCCAGCAGTCCCCGAGCGGGAGGAAACAATGAGCAGTTCTTC.

The genes are TRBV10-2 and TRBJ1-5; TRBD1 aligns across 7 bases. V shed 6 bases and J 5 bases; nucleotides not matched to a gene: 7. The CDR3 runs to 14 residues. In germline, CDR1 is WSHSY, CDR2 SAAADI. CDR3 coding DNA: TGCGCCAGCAGGGAGGGGGACAGATATCAGCCCCAGCATTTT. Residues: CASREGDRYQPQHF.

The J gene is TRBJ1-1, the V gene TRBV15; no firm D call. Germline V gives CDR1 LNHNV, CDR2 YYDKDF (reference sequence). V lost 2 bases to trimming and J lost 3 bases, with 7 bases between them. There are 13 residues in the CDR3. In DNA, the CDR3 is TGTGCCACCAGCAGACAAGTTTACACTGAAGCTTTCTTT. This encodes CATSRQVYTEAFF.

The rearrangement joins TRBV5-1 to TRBJ1-2; D is ambiguous. The germline CDR1 and CDR2 sequences are SGHRS and YFSETQ. This CDR3 comprises 15 residues. V shed 0 bases and J shed 0 bases, with 9 bases lying between them. CDR3 loop: CASSLGTAPNYGYTF. CDR3 DNA sequence: TGCGCCAGCAGCTTGGGTACAGCCCCTAACTATGGCTACACCTTC.

V is TRBV5-8 and J is TRBJ1-6; 9 bases map to TRBD1. V lost 0 bases and J lost 8; bases outside the gene matches: 3. Germline V gene lookup returns CDR1 SGHTS and CDR2 YDEGEE. This CDR3 has 15 amino acids. The CDR3 nucleotides are TGTGCCAGCAGCTTGGTTCGGGACAGGGATTCACCCCTCCACTTT. Translating gives CASSLVRDRDSPLHF.

About this clone itself: This specimen includes other DNA sequences encoding the same CDR3. The genes are TRBV18 and TRBJ2-2; 8 bases are shared with TRBD2. CDR1 and CDR2 from the germline V gene are KGHSH and LQKENI. The CDR3 is 14 amino acids. V lost 3 bases to trimming and J lost 4 bases; unmatched junction nucleotides: 1. CDR3 sequence (DNA): TGTGCCAGCTCACCCCGGGGGGGCACCGGGGAGCTGTTTTTT. This gives the protein CASSPRGGTGELFF. Based on the CDR3 plus reference TRBV18 and TRBJ2-2, the full variable domain is NAGVMQNPRHLVRRRGQEARLRCSPMKGHSHVYWYRQLPEEGLKFMVYLQKENIIDESGMPKERFSAEFPKEGPSILRIQQVVRGDSAAYFCASSPRGGTGELFFGEGSRLTVL.

This chain connects TRBV19 to TRBJ1-2; 11 bases are shared with TRBD1. The CDR3 covers 15 residues. The trim removed 9 bases at V and 3 bases at J, leaving 9 bases unmatched. Germline CDR1 LNHDA, CDR2 SQIVND (reference sequence). CDR3 sequence: CASTAGTGGYYGYTF. DNA of the CDR3: TGTGCCAGCACGGCCGGGACAGGGGGATACTATGGCTACACCTTC.

The chain links TRBV13 to TRBJ2-7, with 7 bases matching TRBD1. The V and J ends lost 6 bases and 3 bases, in that order; junction bases with no gene match: 5. There are 13 residues in the CDR3. Germline CDR1 and CDR2: PRHDT and FYEKMQ (reference sequence). CDR3 nucleotides: TGTGCCAGCAGTAGAAACAGGGGCTACGAGCAGTACTTC. This codes for CASSRNRGYEQYF.